Listed here are 19 T cell receptor beta chains from one sample, sequenced in a study of human T cells and chemical hapten exposure. TCRdb analysed the RACE reads with MiXCR anew, one entry per CDR3 protein. The table has tens of thousands of distinct CDR3 sequences, 10% to 15% seen once. Documented time point: patch test 3, about 24 weeks after DPC sensitization. Noted treatment: therapeutic diphenylcyclopropenone sensitization with weekly scalp DPC. Sequencing used whole blood, obtained in connection with sensitization to the hapten diphenylcyclopropenone (DPC). These receptor sequences come from a woman aged 45-65 years with alopecia areata. Some clones in this sample may be carry-over from other donors' samples.

This rearrangement joins TRBV11-2 to TRBJ2-3; D gene unclear. V gave up 1 base and J gave up 8 bases, with 7 bases separating them. The germline CDR1 and CDR2 sequences are SGHAT and FQNNGV. The CDR3 is 12 amino acids. The CDR3 sequence: CASSLGTGTQYF. CDR3 nucleotide sequence: TGTGCCAGCAGCTTAGGGACCGGTACGCAGTATTTT.

This clonotype was seen many times. The chain joins TRBV28 to TRBJ2-1, with 11 bases that match TRBD2. Per the germline V gene, CDR1 is MDHEN and CDR2 is SYDVKM. V lost 1 base to trimming and J lost 5 bases; unmatched junction nucleotides: 1. The CDR3 is 15 amino acids. CDR3 nucleotide sequence: TGTGCCAGCAGTTTATTACTAGCGGGGGACAATGAGCAGTTCTTC. Its translation: CASSLLLAGDNEQFF.

As for this clonotype: A much more abundant neighbour one base away suggests this may be a read error. This chain joins TRBV7-2 and TRBJ2-1; TRBD1 matches 7 bases. Germline trimming cut 4 bases from V and 6 bases from J; bases unmatched to any gene: 9. The CDR3 consists of 15 residues. Germline V lookup: CDR1 SGHTA, CDR2 FQGNSA. The DNA of the CDR3 is TGTGCCAGCAGCTCGACAGGGACAACCTTCAATGAGCAGTTCTTC. Its translation: CASSSTGTTFNEQFF.

The chain uses TRBV3-1 and TRBJ2-3; possible D gene TRBD2, 5 bases. V lost 5 bases to trimming and J lost 5 bases, with 20 bases between them. Germline V gives CDR1 LGHDT, CDR2 YNNKEL (reference sequence). The CDR3 has 16 residues. In DNA form, the CDR3 reads TGTGCCAGCAGCTTTGAGGAGGTCTCCGTCGTAGATACGCAGTATTTT. Its protein is CASSFEEVSVVDTQYF.

V is TRBV7-2 and J is TRBJ2-3, with 12 positions matching TRBD1. The CDR3 extends over 16 amino acids. Germline V gives CDR1 SGHTA, CDR2 FQGNSA. The J segment lost 5 bases and the V segment lost 4 bases, leaving 7 bases of the junction unmatched. CDR3 region: CASSSPGQGARDTQYF. The CDR3 nucleotides read TGTGCCAGCAGCTCCCCGGGACAGGGGGCAAGAGATACGCAGTATTTT.

This clonotype was seen ten or more times. The rearrangement uses TRBV9 and TRBJ2-3; possibly TRBD1 or TRBD2 for D (7 bases each). The CDR3 loop spans 16 amino acids. From germline, CDR1 is SGDLS and CDR2 YYNGEE. The germline V and J ends were trimmed by 0 bases and 7 bases, with 18 bases remaining between them. The CDR3 nucleotides read TGTGCCAGCAGCGTAGCATCAGGGGGGGTACTCAATACGCAGTATTTT. This sequence encodes CASSVASGGVLNTQYF.

The rearrangement links TRBV3-1 to TRBJ2-2; 13 bases match TRBD2. V shed 8 bases, J shed 9 bases, and the junction held 6 bases outside the gene matches. The CDR3 has 14 amino acids. Germline lookup yields CDR1 LGHDT and CDR2 YNNKEL (reference sequence). CDR3 DNA: TGTGCCAGCGGGCGGACTAGCGGGAGTCGGGAGCTGTTTTTT. Translating gives CASGRTSGSRELFF.

The V gene is TRBV3-1, the J gene TRBJ2-7; D is unresolved. Trimming left V 2 bases short and J 0 bases short, with 14 bases between. CDR1 and CDR2 (germline): LGHDT, YNNKEL (reference sequence). CDR3 length: 16 residues. The CDR3 DNA reads TGTGCCAGCAGCCAAACCCCCGGGCGGAACTCCTACGAGCAGTACTTC. Its translation: CASSQTPGRNSYEQYF.

This clonotype was found a few times. The gene calls are TRBV5-1 and TRBJ1-2, with 7 bases aligning to TRBD1. This CDR3 is built from 12 residues. Per germline, CDR1 SGHRS and CDR2 YFSETQ. With V trimmed by 2 bases and J by 8 bases, 3 bases remained unmatched. The CDR3 coding sequence is TGCGCCAGCAGCTTCGACAGGGACGGCTACACCTTC. Translated: CASSFDRDGYTF.

This clonotype appeared many times. The chain is built from TRBV18 and TRBJ2-5; 9 nucleotides line up with TRBD1. With V trimmed by 1 base and J by 3 bases, 0 bases remained unmatched. CDR1 is KGHSH and CDR2 is LQKENI in the germline V gene. CDR3 size: 14 residues. The CDR3 region is CASSPRTGEETQYF. For the CDR3, the DNA is TGTGCCAGCTCACCACGGACAGGGGAAGAGACCCAGTACTTC.

This clonotype was counted many times. The rearrangement joins TRBV14 to TRBJ2-5; 13 positions match TRBD2. With 9 bases clipped from V and 0 bases from J, the junction kept 4 bases outside the gene matches. This CDR3 is built from 15 residues. Germline V lookup: CDR1 SGHDN, CDR2 FVKESK. The CDR3 protein is CARPTSGRYQETQYF. CDR3 sequence (DNA): TGTGCCAGGCCGACTAGCGGGAGGTACCAAGAGACCCAGTACTTC.

V usage is TRBV3-1 and J usage is TRBJ1-5, with D unresolved. Between the trimmed V and J ends, which lost 2 bases and 5 bases, there was a span of 4 bases. Germline V gene lookup returns CDR1 LGHDT and CDR2 YNNKEL (reference sequence). The CDR3 totals 12 residues. As DNA, the CDR3 is TGTGCCAGCAGCCAAAATCATCAGCCCCAGCATTTT. Its protein product is CASSQNHQPQHF.

V gene TRBV7-9 combines with J gene TRBJ1-2; the match to TRBD1 covers 10 bases. This CDR3 contains 13 residues. Germline V gives CDR1 SEHNR, CDR2 FQNEAQ (reference sequence). The J segment lost 12 bases and the V segment lost 3 bases, leaving 7 bases of the junction unmatched. Here the CDR3 reads CASSLATGGKHTF. The CDR3 DNA is TGTGCCAGCAGCTTGGCGACAGGGGGCAAACACACCTTC.

The chain recombines TRBV18 with TRBJ1-4, with 10 bases matching TRBD1. The CDR3 spans 14 residues. Per germline, CDR1 KGHSH and CDR2 LQKENI. The trim removed 6 bases at V and 6 bases at J, leaving 4 bases unmatched. The CDR3 DNA is TGTGCCAGCTCGCCCGGGACAGGGGATGAAAAACTGTTTTTT. Protein: CASSPGTGDEKLFF. The full variable domain, its missing parts supplied by reference TRBV18 and TRBJ1-4, is NAGVMQNPRHLVRRRGQEARLRCSPMKGHSHVYWYRQLPEEGLKFMVYLQKENIIDESGMPKERFSAEFPKEGPSILRIQQVVRGDSAAYFCASSPGTGDEKLFFGSGTQLSVL.

This clonotype was detected only a few times. The V call is TRBV7-8, the J call TRBJ2-3; 10 bases map to TRBD2. V dropped 1 base and J dropped 3; count of bases not matched to a gene: 10. The CDR3 is made up of 18 amino acids. Germline V lookup: CDR1 SGHVS, CDR2 FQNEAQ. The CDR3, as DNA: TGTGCCAGCAGCTTAGGGCTAGCGGGAGCCCGGAGGACAGATACGCAGTATTTT. It is translated as CASSLGLAGARRTDTQYF. Filled out from reference TRBV7-8 and TRBJ2-3, the complete variable domain reads GAGVSQSPRYKVAKRGQDVALRCDPISGHVSLFWYQQALGQGPEFLTYFQNEAQLDKSGLPSDRFFAERPEGSVSTLKIQRTQQEDSAVYLCASSLGLAGARRTDTQYFGPGTRLTVL.

This chain connects TRBV20-1 to TRBJ2-1; D unclear. Germline CDR1 reads DFQATT; CDR2 reads SNEGSKA (reference sequence). The CDR3 has 11 amino acids. V was pared by 4 bases and J by 5 bases, with 6 bases between. In DNA, the CDR3 is TGCAGTGCTACTCACAACAATGAGCAGTTCTTC. Protein sequence: CSATHNNEQFF.

This clonotype was seen only a few times. CDR3 protein: CASSLSDYGYEQYF. The CDR3 region has the DNA TGTGCCAGCAGCTTATCGGACTACGGGTACGAGCAGTACTTC. The chain is built from TRBV11-2 and TRBJ2-7; D possibly corresponds to TRBD2 (6 bases). Germline V gene lookup returns CDR1 SGHAT and CDR2 FQNNGV. Trimming cost V 2 bases and J 4 bases, with 12 bases left between them. The CDR3 loop spans 14 amino acids.

This clonotype has a count of ten or more. The CDR3: CASSLAGLRNTEAFF. DNA for the CDR3: TGTGCCAGCAGCTTAGCCGGGTTACGCAACACTGAAGCTTTCTTT. J is TRBJ1-1 and V is TRBV7-9; no clear D gene. The germline CDR1 and CDR2 sequences are SEHNR and FQNEAQ (reference sequence). The CDR3 is 15 amino acids. The V gene lost 0 bases and the J gene lost 2 bases, with 10 bases spanning the gap.

This clonotype was recorded many times. The chain employs TRBV20-1 and TRBJ2-5, with TRBD2 identical over 11 bases. Trimming cost V 4 bases and J 2 bases; bases outside gene matches: 9. CDR1 is DFQATT and CDR2 is SNEGSKA in the germline V gene (reference sequence). The CDR3 has 16 amino acids. CDR3 protein: CSAMKSTSGVQETQYF. CDR3 in DNA: TGCAGTGCTATGAAATCGACTAGCGGGGTACAAGAGACCCAGTACTTC.